This TCR beta chain was recorded in a study of regulatory dendritic cells for organ transplantation (dated by TCRdb to about 2017). Concerning the study at large: To make regulatory dendritic cells, monocytes were cultured with vitamin D3 on days 0 and 4 and with IL-10 on day 4. On day 6, LPS was added to the DC cultures to test how the DCs responded to a strong maturation-inducing agent. The TCRbeta repertoires of sorted naive and memory CD4+ and CD8+ T cells were sequenced before and after allostimulation with regulatory or mature dendritic cells. What the work shows at the level of the full study, not this receptor alone: Only a couple of subjects were sequenced, and the authors noted considerable between-individual heterogeneity in the alloreactive memory CD8+ T cell pool. Allostimulation expanded memory CD8+ clones in both subjects, but regulatory dendritic cells appeared to induce more limited expansion than mature dendritic cells. Among the resting subsets, memory CD8+ T cells contained the most alloreactive TCR clonotypes. Highly diverse repertoires were observed in naive CD4+ and CD8+ T cells, whereas lower diversity was observed in memory cells, and the most oligoclonal repertoires were found in memory CD8+ cells.

As for this clone: Its antigen is currently not known. Per-base qualities were not stored, and no clone one base away is much larger.

The TCRbeta CDR3 regions were amplified in a multiplexed two-step PCR with Vbeta-specific forward primers and Jbeta-specific reverse primers. Through the immunoSEQ service, the TCRbeta libraries were run on an Illumina instrument for sequencing. On the study's bioinformatics: IMGT annotation was used to assign V, D and J genes, and synthetic CDR3 analogues were used to correct the counts for multiplex PCR bias. The immunoSEQ Analyzer calculated repertoire clonality as one minus the normalized Shannon entropy. Fisher's exact test with Benjamini-Hochberg false discovery rate control was used to define clonal expansion, with two-tailed P<0.01. What TCRdb holds here is the immuneACCESS table cut down to in-frame rearrangements. Part of the clones is not present; checked against another copy, under half of the missing clones reflect an unresolved V gene, and the others are unexplained. The DNA was the basis for D and trimming; V, J and clone size are from that table. The sample records roughly 20,000 clones, 80% to 90% of which are singletons. The top ten clones comprise 0.55% to 0.85% of the sample.

Trimming takes 1 base from V and 4 bases from J, and the germline ends sit 10 bases apart. The CDR3 spans 13 residues, from the cysteine through the phenylalanine. The kept DNA is CDR3 alone, 39 bases in frame from the first base. From the germline V gene (reference sequence), CDR1 is GTSNPN and CDR2 is SVGIG. Sorted T cell subsets were CFSE-labeled and co-cultured for roughly five days with allogeneic regulatory or mature dendritic cells at a 1:10 DC:T ratio. FACS was used to sort CD4+ or CD8+ cells into naive T cells (CD45RA+) and memory T cells (CD45RO+). T cells for TCR sequencing came from two healthy control subjects. The Qiagen DNeasy Blood & Tissue Kit was used for extraction of genomic DNA.

The sequence links TRBV30 to TRBJ1-2; possibly the D gene is TRBD1, per 6 matching bases. This clonotype originated in a human donor in good health. Source material: naive CD4+ T cells from blood cultured with regulatory dendritic cells. The cell subset or site label on this specimen signifies: CD45RA+ naive T cells. The DNA sequence follows: TGTGCCTGGAGTGACAGGGCGCCCTATGGCTACACCTTC. Its protein is CAWSDRAPYGYTF.